This T cell receptor beta chain was found in a study of T cell responses to AZD1222 COVID-19 vaccine. Study results and caveats: Baseline seropositivity characterized only six AZD1222 recipients.

The protocol was immunoSEQ multiplex PCR, while the TCRdb copy is restricted to in-frame clones and leaves out a portion. Of fewer than 120,000 clones in the sample, around 90% were seen once. Germline CDR1 is MGHDK and CDR2 is SYGVNS. The J segment lost 4 bases and the V segment lost 4 bases, leaving 2 bases of the junction unmatched. The CDR3 has 13 amino acids. Comments on this clone: Its specificity is unknown.

The rearrangement joins TRBV25-1 to TRBJ2-5, with TRBD1 matching over 8 bases. The sample was peripheral blood, taken on day 0 of AZD1222 vaccination. The sequence was collected from an adult in good health. CDR3 DNA: TGTGCCAGCAGTGGGACAGGGAGAGAGACCCAGTACTTC. It specifies CASSGTGRETQYF. Full variable domain (outside the CDR3, taken from reference TRBV25-1 and TRBJ2-5): EADIYQTPRYLVIGTGKKITLECSQTMGHDKMYWYQQDPGMELHLIHYSYGVNSTEKGDLSSESTVSRIRTEHFPLTLESARPSHTSQYLCASSGTGRETQYFGPGTRLLVL.